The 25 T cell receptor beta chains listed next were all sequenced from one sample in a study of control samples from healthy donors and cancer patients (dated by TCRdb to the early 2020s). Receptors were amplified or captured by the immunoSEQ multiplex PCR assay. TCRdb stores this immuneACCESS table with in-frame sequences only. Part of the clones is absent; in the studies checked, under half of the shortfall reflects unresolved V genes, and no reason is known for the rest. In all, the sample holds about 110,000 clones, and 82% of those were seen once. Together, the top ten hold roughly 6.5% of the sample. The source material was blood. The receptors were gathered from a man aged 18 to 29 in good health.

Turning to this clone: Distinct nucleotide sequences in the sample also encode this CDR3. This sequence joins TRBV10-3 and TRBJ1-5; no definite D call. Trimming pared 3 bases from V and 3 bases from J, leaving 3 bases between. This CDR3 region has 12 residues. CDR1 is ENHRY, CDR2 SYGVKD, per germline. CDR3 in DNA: TGTGCCATCAGTGAAAACAATCAGCCCCAGCATTTT. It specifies CAISENNQPQHF.

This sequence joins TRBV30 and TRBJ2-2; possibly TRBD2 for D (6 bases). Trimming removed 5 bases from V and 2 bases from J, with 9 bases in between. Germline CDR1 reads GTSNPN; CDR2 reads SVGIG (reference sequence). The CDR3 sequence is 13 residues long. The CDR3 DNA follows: TGTGCCTGGGGGGGACTCAACACCGGGGAGCTGTTTTTT. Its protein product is CAWGGLNTGELFF.

Here the CDR3 reads CASSSDRYYEQYF. For the CDR3, the DNA is TGTGCCAGCAGTTCAGATCGTTACTACGAGCAGTACTTC. The chain combines TRBV25-1 with TRBJ2-7, with D hard to call. The germline V gene encodes CDR1 MGHDK and CDR2 SYGVNS. V was clipped by 5 bases and J by 3 bases, with 11 bases between them. CDR3 length: 13 amino acids.

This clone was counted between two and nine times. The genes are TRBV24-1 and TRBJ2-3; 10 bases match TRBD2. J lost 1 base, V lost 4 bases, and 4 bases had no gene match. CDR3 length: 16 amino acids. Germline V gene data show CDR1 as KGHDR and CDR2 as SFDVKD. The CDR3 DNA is TGTGCCACCAGTGAGTACCTAGCGGGGGGCACAGATACGCAGTATTTT. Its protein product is CATSEYLAGGTDTQYF.

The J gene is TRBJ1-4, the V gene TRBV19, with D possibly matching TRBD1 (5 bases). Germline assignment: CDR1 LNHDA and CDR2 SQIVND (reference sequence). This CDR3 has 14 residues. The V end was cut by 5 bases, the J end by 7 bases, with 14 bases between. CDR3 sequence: CASSADGAREKLFF. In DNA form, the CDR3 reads TGTGCCAGTAGTGCAGACGGGGCACGTGAAAAACTGTTTTTT.

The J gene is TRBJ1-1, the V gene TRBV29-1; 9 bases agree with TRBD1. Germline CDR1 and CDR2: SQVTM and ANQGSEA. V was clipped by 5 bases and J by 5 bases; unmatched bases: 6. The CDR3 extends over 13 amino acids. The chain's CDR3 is CSVRTGGRTEAFF. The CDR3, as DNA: TGCAGCGTTCGTACAGGGGGCCGGACTGAAGCTTTCTTT.

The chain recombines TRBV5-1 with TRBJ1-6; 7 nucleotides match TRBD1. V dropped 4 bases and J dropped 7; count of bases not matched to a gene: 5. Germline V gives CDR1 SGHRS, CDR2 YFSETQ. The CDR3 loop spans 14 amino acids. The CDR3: CASSDDRANSPLHF. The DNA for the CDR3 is TGCGCCAGCAGCGACGACAGGGCGAATTCACCCCTCCACTTT.

The DNA of the CDR3 is TGCGCCAGCAGCCAAGTCTCCCAGGGGTGGGGCTATGGCTACACCTTC. This codes for CASSQVSQGWGYGYTF. J is TRBJ1-2 and V is TRBV4-3; D possibly corresponds to TRBD1 (6 bases). V was shortened by 1 base and J by 4 bases, with 16 bases between the two germline ends. The length of the CDR3 is 16 residues. Germline V gene sequence: CDR1 LGHNA, CDR2 YSLEER.

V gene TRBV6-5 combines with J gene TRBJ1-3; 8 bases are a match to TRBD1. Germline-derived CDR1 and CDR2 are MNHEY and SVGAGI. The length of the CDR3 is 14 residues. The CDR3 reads CAAWTGSPGNTIYF. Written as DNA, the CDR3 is TGTGCAGCTTGGACAGGGAGCCCTGGAAACACCATATATTTT.

The CDR3 region is CASSLAGDGYTF. In nucleotides, the CDR3 is TGTGCCAGCAGTTTAGCAGGGGATGGCTACACCTTC. This chain joins TRBV12-3 or TRBV12-4 and TRBJ1-2; D is perhaps TRBD1 (5 bases). V was cut by 0 bases and J by 6 bases, with 5 bases left in between. The CDR3 length is 12 residues.

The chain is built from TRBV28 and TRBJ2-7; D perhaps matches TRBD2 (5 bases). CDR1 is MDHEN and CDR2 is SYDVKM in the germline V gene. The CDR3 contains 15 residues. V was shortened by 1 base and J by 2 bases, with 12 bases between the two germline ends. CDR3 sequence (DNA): TGTGCCAGCAGTTTATTAGGAGGATCCACCTACGAGCAGTACTTC. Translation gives CASSLLGGSTYEQYF.

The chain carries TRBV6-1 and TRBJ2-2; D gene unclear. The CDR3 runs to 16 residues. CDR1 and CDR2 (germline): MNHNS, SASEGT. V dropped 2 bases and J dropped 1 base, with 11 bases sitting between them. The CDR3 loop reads CASSEYWTGNTGELFF. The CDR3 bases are TGTGCCAGCAGTGAATATTGGACGGGGAACACCGGGGAGCTGTTTTTT.

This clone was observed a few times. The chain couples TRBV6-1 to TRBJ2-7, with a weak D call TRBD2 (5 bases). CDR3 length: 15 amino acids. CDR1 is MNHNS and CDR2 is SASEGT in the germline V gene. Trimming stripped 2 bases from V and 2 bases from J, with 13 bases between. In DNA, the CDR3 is TGTGCCAGCAGTGAACGGGGATTAAGCCCCTACGAGCAGTACGTC. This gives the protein CASSERGLSPYEQYV.

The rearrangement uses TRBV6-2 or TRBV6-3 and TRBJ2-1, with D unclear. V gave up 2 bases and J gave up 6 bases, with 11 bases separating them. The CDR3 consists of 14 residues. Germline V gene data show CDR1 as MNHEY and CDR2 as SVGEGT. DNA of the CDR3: TGTGCCAGCAGTTACGAAGAGGTGACCAATGAGCAGTTCTTC. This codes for CASSYEEVTNEQFF.

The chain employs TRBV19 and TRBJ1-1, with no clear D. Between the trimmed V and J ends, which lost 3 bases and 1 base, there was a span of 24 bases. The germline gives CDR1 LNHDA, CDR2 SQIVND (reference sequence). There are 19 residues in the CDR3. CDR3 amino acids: CASSIAVALVRSSNTEAFF. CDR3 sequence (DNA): TGTGCCAGTAGTATTGCTGTGGCGCTGGTGCGGTCCTCGAACACTGAAGCTTTCTTT.

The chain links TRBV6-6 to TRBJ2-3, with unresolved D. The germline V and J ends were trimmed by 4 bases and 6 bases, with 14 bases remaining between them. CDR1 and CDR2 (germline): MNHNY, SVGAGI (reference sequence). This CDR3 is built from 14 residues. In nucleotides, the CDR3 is TGTGCCAGCAGTTTCAACGGGCCCCAGGATACGCAGTATTTT. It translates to CASSFNGPQDTQYF.

CDR3: CASSIRENTEAFF. Written as DNA, the CDR3 is TGTGCCAGTAGTATACGAGAGAACACTGAAGCTTTCTTT. J is TRBJ1-1 and V is TRBV19; D remains ambiguous. The CDR3 sequence is 13 residues long. The V gene lost 2 bases and the J gene lost 1 base, with 5 bases spanning the gap. CDR1 is LNHDA, CDR2 SQIVND, per germline (reference sequence).

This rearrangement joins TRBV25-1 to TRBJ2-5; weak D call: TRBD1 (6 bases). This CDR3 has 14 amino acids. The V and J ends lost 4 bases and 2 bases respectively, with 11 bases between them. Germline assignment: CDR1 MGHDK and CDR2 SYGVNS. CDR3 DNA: TGTGCCAGCAGTGTTCACAGGGATCAAGAGACCCAGTACTTC. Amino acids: CASSVHRDQETQYF.

This chain's CDR3 is CASSLERTKNTEAFF. Here the CDR3 DNA reads TGTGCCAGCAGCTTGGAACGGACCAAAAACACTGAAGCTTTCTTT. The V and J genes are TRBV5-5 and TRBJ1-1, with D unclear. This CDR3 contains 15 residues. CDR1 and CDR2 (germline): SGHKS, YYEKEE (reference sequence). V lost 0 bases to trimming and J lost 2 bases, with 11 bases between them.

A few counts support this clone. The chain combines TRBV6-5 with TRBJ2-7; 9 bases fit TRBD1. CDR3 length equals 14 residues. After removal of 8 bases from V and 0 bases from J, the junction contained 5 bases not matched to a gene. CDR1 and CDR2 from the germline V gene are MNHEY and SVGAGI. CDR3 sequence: CASRRDRASYEQYF. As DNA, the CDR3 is TGTGCCAGCCGTCGGGACAGGGCCTCCTACGAGCAGTACTTC.

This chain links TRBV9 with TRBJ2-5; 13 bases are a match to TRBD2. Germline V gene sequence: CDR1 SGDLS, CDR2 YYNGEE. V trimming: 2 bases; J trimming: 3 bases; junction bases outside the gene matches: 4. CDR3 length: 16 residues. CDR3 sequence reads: CASSVGTSGVEETQYF. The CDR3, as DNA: TGTGCCAGCAGCGTTGGGACTAGCGGGGTGGAAGAGACCCAGTACTTC.

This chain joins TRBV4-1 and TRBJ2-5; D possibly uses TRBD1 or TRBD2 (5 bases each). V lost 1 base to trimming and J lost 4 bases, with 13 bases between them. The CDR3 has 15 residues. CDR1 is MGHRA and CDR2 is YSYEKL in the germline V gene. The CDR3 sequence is CASSQVGAEGETQYF. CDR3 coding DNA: TGCGCCAGCAGCCAAGTCGGGGCCGAGGGAGAGACCCAGTACTTC.

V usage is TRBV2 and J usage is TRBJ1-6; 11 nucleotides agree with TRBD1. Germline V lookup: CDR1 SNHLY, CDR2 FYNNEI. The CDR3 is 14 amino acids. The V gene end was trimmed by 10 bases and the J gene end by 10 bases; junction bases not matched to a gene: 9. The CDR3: CATGQGAGRSPLHF. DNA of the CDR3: TGTGCCACCGGACAGGGGGCAGGAAGATCACCCCTCCACTTT.

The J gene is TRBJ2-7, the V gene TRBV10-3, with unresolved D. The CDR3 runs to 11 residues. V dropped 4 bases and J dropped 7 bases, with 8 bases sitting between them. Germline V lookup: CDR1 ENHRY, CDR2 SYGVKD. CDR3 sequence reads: CAISASQEQYF. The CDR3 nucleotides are TGTGCCATCAGTGCAAGCCAAGAGCAGTACTTC.

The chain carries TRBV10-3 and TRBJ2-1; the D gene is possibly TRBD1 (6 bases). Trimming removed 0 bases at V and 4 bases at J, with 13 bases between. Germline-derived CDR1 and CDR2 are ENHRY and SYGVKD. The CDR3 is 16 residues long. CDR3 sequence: CAISESGAPRYNEQFF. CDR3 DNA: TGTGCCATCAGTGAGTCGGGGGCCCCTCGATACAATGAGCAGTTCTTC.